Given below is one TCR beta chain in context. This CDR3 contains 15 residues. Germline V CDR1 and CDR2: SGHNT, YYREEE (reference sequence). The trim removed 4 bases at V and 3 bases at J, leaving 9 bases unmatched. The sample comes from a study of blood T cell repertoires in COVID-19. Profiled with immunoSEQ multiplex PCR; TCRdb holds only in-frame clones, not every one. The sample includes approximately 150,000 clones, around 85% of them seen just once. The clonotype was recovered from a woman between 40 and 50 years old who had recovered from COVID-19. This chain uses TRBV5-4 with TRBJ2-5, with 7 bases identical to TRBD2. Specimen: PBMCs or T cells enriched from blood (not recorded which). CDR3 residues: CASSRGTTHEETQYF. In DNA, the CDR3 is TGTGCCAGCAGCCGCGGGACTACCCATGAAGAGACCCAGTACTTC. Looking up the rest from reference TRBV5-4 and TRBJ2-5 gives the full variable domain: ETGVTQSPTHLIKTRGQQVTLRCSSQSGHNTVSWYQQALGQGPQFIFQYYREEENGRGNFPPRFSGLQFPNYSSELNVNALELDDSALYLCASSRGTTHEETQYFGPGTRLLVL.